The 25 T cell receptor beta chains given below trace back to one sample, sequenced in a study of T cells after yellow fever vaccination. Via MiXCR, TCRdb re-called the 5' RACE reads, giving one row per CDR3 protein. In the table there are approximately 550,000 distinct CDR3 sequences, approximately 21% of which are singletons. Source: PBMCs, taken 15 days after the yellow fever booster vaccination. The receptor source for this set is a young man who received the YFV17D yellow fever vaccine.

Regarding this clonotype: Mismatch with germline at one junction end may stem from a read error. This chain joins TRBV5-5 and TRBJ2-1; 9 positions match TRBD2. This CDR3 comprises 14 residues. Germline V CDR1 and CDR2: SGHKS, YYEKEE (reference sequence). CDR3 in amino acids: CASIRAGGYNEQIF. In DNA, the CDR3 is TGTGCCAGCATAAGAGCGGGAGGCTACAATGAGCAGATCTTC.

This clonotype was counted only a few times. V gene TRBV27 combines with J gene TRBJ1-4; a possible D gene is TRBD1 (6 bases). The CDR3 covers 15 residues. Germline lookup yields CDR1 MNHEY and CDR2 SMNVEV (reference sequence). Trimming cost V 7 bases and J 4 bases, with 16 bases left between them. Here the CDR3 DNA reads TGTGCCAGCAAATCGGCGGGGGCCCTTAATGAAAAACTGTTTTTT. It translates to CASKSAGALNEKLFF.

This clonotype has only a few counts. This sequence joins TRBV20-1 and TRBJ2-3; D gene ambiguous. Per germline, CDR1 DFQATT and CDR2 SNEGSKA (reference sequence). The CDR3 runs 15 residues. Deletions cut 6 bases from V and 0 bases from J, with 16 bases between. CDR3 nucleotide sequence: TGCAGTGCGTGTGACCCCCTGCTGAGCACAGATACGCAGTATTTT. Amino acids: CSACDPLLSTDTQYF.

This clonotype was observed a handful of times. This chain links TRBV7-9 with TRBJ2-4; D tentatively fits TRBD1 or TRBD2 (5 bases each). The germline gives CDR1 SEHNR, CDR2 FQNEAQ (reference sequence). The CDR3 has 15 amino acids. V lost 3 bases, J lost 5 bases, and 14 bases lay in between. The CDR3 protein is CASSFPTGLENIQYF. CDR3 sequence (DNA): TGTGCCAGCAGCTTCCCGACGGGGCTGGAAAACATTCAGTACTTC.

This chain links TRBV3-1 with TRBJ2-7; a weak D match, TRBD2 (5 bases). Looked up from germline, CDR1 is LGHDT and CDR2 is YNNKEL (reference sequence). CDR3 size: 14 residues. The V end lost 1 base, the J end lost 7 bases, and 14 bases lay between the germline ends. Written as DNA, the CDR3 is TGTGCCAGCAGCCAAGGTCTTATCTCGGGGGAGCAGTACTTC. Translating gives CASSQGLISGEQYF.

The chain has TRBV5-1 and TRBJ2-1; D gene ambiguous. The V end was cut by 4 bases, the J end by 6 bases, with 14 bases between. The CDR3 sequence is 14 residues long. Germline lookup yields CDR1 SGHRS and CDR2 YFSETQ. In nucleotides, the CDR3 is TGCGCCAGCAGCATTGGGCTAGTGGGCAATGAGCAGTTCTTC. It encodes CASSIGLVGNEQFF.

A few counts support this clonotype. This chain uses TRBV19 with TRBJ2-7, with 9 bases lining up with TRBD1. This CDR3 region has 16 residues. Looked up from germline, CDR1 is LNHDA and CDR2 is SQIVND (reference sequence). Trimming took 5 bases from V and 5 from J; bases not matched to a gene: 13. Written as DNA, the CDR3 is TGTGCCAGTAGTGCGGACAGGGGCGCGTCCGGAAACGAGCAGTACTTC. This gives the protein CASSADRGASGNEQYF.

This clonotype was counted a few times. The J gene is TRBJ1-5, the V gene TRBV12-3 or TRBV12-4, with TRBD1 as a possible D gene (6 bases). The CDR3 spans 15 residues. The ends were cut back, 2 bases at V and 10 bases at J, with 18 bases in the middle. In DNA form, the CDR3 reads TGTGCCAGCAGTTTACAGACAGGCAGCTCTTCACCCCAGCATTTT. Amino acids: CASSLQTGSSSPQHF.

The chain links TRBV20-1 to TRBJ2-7; 10 bases are shared with TRBD1. CDR3 length: 15 residues. The germline V gene has CDR1 DFQATT and CDR2 SNEGSKA (reference sequence). Losses at the gene ends were 5 bases for V and 3 bases for J; bases not matched to a gene: 10. CDR3 nucleotides: TGCAGTGCTCCCCCGGGACAGGGGATCGACTACGAGCAGTACTTC. Amino acids: CSAPPGQGIDYEQYF.

This clonotype was found a few times. V gene TRBV7-6 combines with J gene TRBJ2-1; TRBD2 agrees at 9 bases. Germline V gives CDR1 SGHVS, CDR2 FNYEAQ. This CDR3 is 15 amino acids long. V shed 3 bases and J 8 bases; nucleotides not matched to a gene: 8. The CDR3 here is CASSLDWREGDEQFF. The CDR3 DNA follows: TGTGCCAGCAGCTTGGACTGGCGGGAGGGCGATGAGCAGTTCTTC.

The rearrangement links TRBV27 to TRBJ1-4; unclear D gene. CDR1 is MNHEY and CDR2 is SMNVEV in the germline V gene (reference sequence). The germline V and J ends were trimmed by 5 bases and 14 bases, with 18 bases remaining between them. The CDR3 is made up of 13 amino acids. CDR3 bases: TGTGCCAGCAGTCCCTACCCCCCAGGAGTCCTGTTTTTT. Protein sequence: CASSPYPPGVLFF.

The chain joins TRBV20-1 to TRBJ2-3; 12 bases match TRBD2. The CDR3 extends over 13 amino acids. The ends lost 6 bases at V and 6 bases at J; junction bases unmatched: 4. Germline CDR1 DFQATT, CDR2 SNEGSKA (reference sequence). As DNA, the CDR3 is TGCAGTGCGACTAGCGGGGGTCCTGATACGCAGTATTTT. Amino acids: CSATSGGPDTQYF.

This clonotype was seen a handful of times. The chain combines TRBV20-1 with TRBJ1-4, with D possibly TRBD1 on 6 matching bases. Germline assignment: CDR1 DFQATT and CDR2 SNEGSKA (reference sequence). The germline V and J ends were trimmed by 2 bases and 3 bases, with 10 bases remaining between them. This CDR3 region has 14 residues. CDR3 sequence: CSARPGAPNEKLFF. In nucleotides, the CDR3 is TGCAGTGCTAGACCGGGGGCTCCTAATGAAAAACTGTTTTTT.

This clonotype was found many times. The chain uses TRBV20-1 and TRBJ2-3, with 8 positions matching TRBD2. Germline V gene sequence: CDR1 DFQATT, CDR2 SNEGSKA (reference sequence). The CDR3 is made up of 14 amino acids. The V gene end was trimmed by 2 bases and the J gene end by 0 bases; junction bases not matched to a gene: 1. CDR3 DNA: TGCAGTGCTAGACCTAGCGGGAGCACAGATACGCAGTATTTT. It is translated as CSARPSGSTDTQYF.

This clonotype was observed at least ten times. The gene calls are TRBV13 and TRBJ2-7; 12 bases fit TRBD2. This CDR3 spans 22 amino acids. J lost 1 base, V lost 0 bases, and 19 bases had no gene match. CDR1 PRHDT and CDR2 FYEKMQ come from the germline V gene (reference sequence). Here the CDR3 reads CASSLGEGWLAGGPLLSYEQYF. The CDR3 nucleotides are TGTGCCAGCAGCTTAGGTGAGGGATGGCTAGCGGGAGGGCCATTACTTTCCTACGAGCAGTACTTC.

The chain uses TRBV6-1 and TRBJ2-2, with 10 bases lining up with TRBD2. With V trimmed by 8 bases and J by 4 bases, 7 bases remained unmatched. The CDR3 extends over 15 amino acids. Germline V gene lookup returns CDR1 MNHNS and CDR2 SASEGT. CDR3 bases: TGTGCCAGCGCCTCTCTAGCGGGAGTCACCGGGGAGCTGTTTTTT. This codes for CASASLAGVTGELFF.

This clonotype has a handful of counts. The chain joins TRBV6-1 to TRBJ2-7; D not certain. The ends were cut back, 6 bases at V and 1 base at J, with 16 bases in the middle. The CDR3 consists of 15 residues. Germline lookup yields CDR1 MNHNS and CDR2 SASEGT. CDR3 bases: TGTGCCAGCAGCACGTTAGCCTGGGTGTCCTACGAGCAGTACTTC. Amino acids: CASSTLAWVSYEQYF.

The chain employs TRBV5-6 and TRBJ2-1; 10 positions agree with TRBD2. CDR3 length: 15 amino acids. CDR1 SGHDT and CDR2 YYEEEE come from the germline V gene. With 3 bases clipped from V and 3 bases from J, the junction kept 3 bases outside the gene matches. CDR3 bases: TGTGCCAGCAGCTATACTAGCGGGGACTACAATGAGCAGTTCTTC. Translating it yields CASSYTSGDYNEQFF.

There are a few counts of this clonotype. This chain links TRBV4-3 with TRBJ2-5; D is perhaps TRBD1 (5 bases). This CDR3 has 14 residues. Germline CDR1 LGHNA, CDR2 YSLEER. Trimming cost V 0 bases and J 1 base, with 6 bases left between them. CDR3 sequence: CASSQDRAQETQYF. The CDR3 DNA is TGCGCCAGCAGCCAAGACAGGGCCCAAGAGACCCAGTACTTC.

The chain has TRBV12-3 or TRBV12-4 and TRBJ2-3, with 9 bases fitting TRBD2. J was trimmed by 9 bases and V by 3 bases; bases with no gene match: 10. This CDR3 is built from 15 residues. The CDR3 region is CASSLGTDSGGTQYF. The DNA of the CDR3 is TGTGCCAGCAGTTTGGGGACAGACAGCGGGGGGACGCAGTATTTT.

This clonotype was counted only a few times. The J gene is TRBJ2-5, the V gene TRBV4-3; D gene unclear. The CDR3 is made up of 14 amino acids. Germline values: CDR1 LGHNA, CDR2 YSLEER. V shed 0 bases and J shed 7 bases, with 12 bases lying between them. Here the CDR3 reads CASSQEFTAWTQYF. CDR3 bases: TGCGCCAGCAGCCAAGAGTTTACTGCCTGGACCCAGTACTTC.

This clonotype was seen a few times. The chain is built from TRBV27 and TRBJ2-1, with 12 bases identical to TRBD2. The CDR3 length is 17 residues. Trimming cost V 7 bases and J 12 bases; bases outside gene matches: 19. Germline values: CDR1 MNHEY, CDR2 SMNVEV (reference sequence). This CDR3 is CASMSEGASGRAKRQFF. The DNA for the CDR3 is TGTGCCAGCATGAGTGAGGGGGCTAGCGGGAGGGCCAAGAGGCAGTTCTTC.

The V gene is TRBV27, the J gene TRBJ2-6, with 9 bases that match TRBD2. CDR1 is MNHEY, CDR2 SMNVEV, per germline (reference sequence). CDR3 size: 17 residues. Trimming at V came to 4 bases and at J to 4 bases, leaving 8 bases not matched to a gene. CDR3 sequence: CASSYWTSEAGANVLTF. CDR3 DNA sequence: TGTGCCAGCAGTTATTGGACTAGCGAGGCGGGGGCCAACGTCCTGACTTTC.

This clonotype has a handful of counts. The V gene is TRBV15, the J gene TRBJ2-3; D is possibly TRBD1 (6 bases). Germline assignment: CDR1 LNHNV and CDR2 YYDKDF (reference sequence). V lost 1 base, J lost 4 bases, and 12 bases lay in between. The CDR3 is 15 amino acids. The CDR3 reads CATSRVQGNSDTQYF. The DNA of the CDR3 is TGTGCCACCAGCAGAGTACAGGGTAACTCAGATACGCAGTATTTT.

This clonotype was counted between two and nine times. The chain links TRBV3-1 to TRBJ2-5; D call uncertain. The CDR3 runs 14 residues. In germline, CDR1 is LGHDT, CDR2 YNNKEL (reference sequence). Trimming removed 1 base at V and 1 base at J, with 7 bases between. CDR3 loop: CASSQGAAQETQYF. CDR3 DNA: TGTGCCAGCAGCCAAGGGGCAGCCCAAGAGACCCAGTACTTC.